This TCR beta chain is from a study of blood T cell repertoires in COVID-19. Study-wide background: Sites across the United States, Italy and Spain contributed samples from acute and convalescent COVID-19. Nucleic acid was either cDNA or gDNA, and it came from T cells, B-cell-depleted T cells, or PBMCs.

The CDR3 has 15 residues. The ends were cut back, 2 bases at V and 0 bases at J, with 8 bases in the middle. Germline V gene sequence: CDR1 LNHDA, CDR2 SQIVND (reference sequence). As processed by the authors: Reference gene primer amplification yielded estimated nucleated cell counts. Measured with immunoSEQ multiplex PCR; TCRdb has only the in-frame clones, and not every one. V and J calls and clone size are those listed in that table; D and trimming were worked out from the DNA. The sample yields 380,000 or so clones, approximately 77% seen once. The chain employs TRBV19 and TRBJ1-3; perhaps TRBD1 as D (5 bases). The material sequenced was peripheral blood. This sequence originates from a human donor with acute or convalescent COVID-19. The donor label of this sample is uncertain. CDR3 loop: CASSITGTSGNTIYF. CDR3 nucleotides: TGTGCCAGTAGTATAACAGGTACCTCTGGAAACACCATATATTTT.